The 29 T cell receptor beta chains presented below share a single source sample, sequenced in a study of a mutant IDH1 vaccine in newly diagnosed glioma. TCRdb's copy holds only in-frame clones and misses some; the assay was immunoSEQ multiplex PCR. The top ten clones hold about 5.5% of a sample with some 130,000 clones, about four fifths of them seen once. The time point: week 11, during vaccination. Vaccination comprised doses that each held 300 ug of mutant IDH1 20-mer peptide, plus topical imiquimod. Antigens of these TCRs are unknown. The material was PBMCs, obtained from a glioma patient whose treatment included an IDH1 peptide vaccine. These receptors were obtained from a man aged 40-50 years with glioma.

This chain connects TRBV6-5 to TRBJ1-1, with D unclear. CDR3 length equals 15 residues. Trimming pared 6 bases from V and 0 bases from J, leaving 14 bases between. The germline CDR1 and CDR2 sequences are MNHEY and SVGAGI. The CDR3 DNA sequence: TGTGCCAGCAGAAAGCGGCATTCCGTGAACACTGAAGCTTTCTTT. This sequence encodes CASRKRHSVNTEAFF.

This clone has only a few counts. CDR3 sequence: CASILPPLGTGGMNTEAFF. In DNA form, the CDR3 reads TGTGCCAGCATCCTACCCCCCTTAGGGACAGGGGGGATGAACACTGAAGCTTTCTTT. The J gene is TRBJ1-1, the V gene TRBV7-9, with 11 bases aligning to TRBD1. V was clipped by 7 bases and J by 0 bases; unmatched bases: 16. The CDR3 extends over 19 amino acids. Germline-derived CDR1 and CDR2 are SEHNR and FQNEAQ (reference sequence).

This clone has more than one count but fewer than ten. The chain uses TRBV18 and TRBJ2-7; 7 nucleotides line up with TRBD1. This CDR3 region has 16 residues. With V trimmed by 2 bases and J by 0 bases, 7 bases remained unmatched. Germline V gene sequence: CDR1 KGHSH, CDR2 LQKENI. For the CDR3, the DNA is TGTGCCAGCTCACCAGCAGGGGCAGGGGGCTCCTACGAGCAGTACTTC. This translates into CASSPAGAGGSYEQYF.

This rearrangement joins TRBV4-3 to TRBJ2-3; 7 bases align to TRBD1. Per germline, CDR1 LGHNA and CDR2 YSLEER. The V and J ends lost 4 bases and 6 bases, in that order; junction bases with no gene match: 7. This CDR3 has 14 amino acids. CDR3 nucleotide sequence: TGCGCCAGCAGCCGACAGGGCCAGGAGGATACGCAGTATTTT. Translation gives CASSRQGQEDTQYF.

This clone has a handful of counts. The chain recombines TRBV6-1 with TRBJ2-7, with 7 positions matching TRBD1. The CDR3 consists of 15 residues. J lost 5 bases, V lost 3 bases, and 10 bases had no gene match. The germline gives CDR1 MNHNS, CDR2 SASEGT. Here the CDR3 reads CASSERTGQSHEQYF. CDR3 in DNA: TGTGCCAGCAGTGAGAGGACAGGACAGTCCCACGAGCAGTACTTC.

This chain links TRBV20-1 with TRBJ2-5; D gene ambiguous. The CDR3 runs 11 residues. V was clipped by 1 base and J by 4 bases, with 4 bases between them. CDR1 DFQATT and CDR2 SNEGSKA come from the germline V gene (reference sequence). This CDR3 reads CSARVTETQYF. The CDR3 DNA reads TGCAGTGCTAGAGTCACAGAGACCCAGTACTTC.

V is TRBV28 and J is TRBJ2-1; 7 nucleotides match TRBD2. Germline V lookup: CDR1 MDHEN, CDR2 SYDVKM. The V gene end was trimmed by 2 bases and the J gene end by 7 bases; junction bases not matched to a gene: 23. The CDR3 runs 20 residues. The CDR3 sequence: CASSLGLVTSTWSRRNEQFF. For the CDR3, the DNA is TGTGCCAGCAGTTTAGGTTTGGTGACTAGCACATGGTCTAGGCGGAATGAGCAGTTCTTC.

V usage is TRBV5-4 and J usage is TRBJ2-7; TRBD2 aligns across 7 bases. J lost 3 bases, V lost 0 bases, and 6 bases had no gene match. There are 15 residues in the CDR3. Germline lookup yields CDR1 SGHNT and CDR2 YYREEE (reference sequence). CDR3 residues: CASSLASGISYEQYF. Here the CDR3 DNA reads TGTGCCAGCAGCTTGGCGAGCGGGATCAGCTACGAGCAGTACTTC.

The V call is TRBV10-2, the J call TRBJ1-2; maybe TRBD1 (6 bases). The length of the CDR3 is 12 residues. Trimming pared 7 bases from V and 4 bases from J, leaving 10 bases between. Germline values: CDR1 WSHSY, CDR2 SAAADI. The CDR3 spells CASTEQGYGYTF. CDR3 nucleotides: TGCGCCAGCACGGAACAGGGCTATGGCTACACCTTC.

The chain recombines TRBV6-5 with TRBJ2-5; D not certain. V gave up 2 bases and J gave up 4 bases, with 8 bases separating them. The CDR3 extends over 13 amino acids. Germline CDR1 is MNHEY and CDR2 is SVGAGI. This chain's CDR3 is CASSYRVTETQYF. The CDR3 region has the DNA TGTGCCAGCAGTTACAGGGTGACAGAGACCCAGTACTTC.

The rearrangement uses TRBV9 and TRBJ1-2; D may be TRBD1 (6 bases). Germline V gene data show CDR1 as SGDLS and CDR2 as YYNGEE. CDR3 length: 13 amino acids. V was shortened by 5 bases and J by 7 bases, with 15 bases between the two germline ends. CDR3 region: CASRKQGGFGYTF. The CDR3 DNA sequence: TGTGCCAGCAGGAAACAGGGAGGTTTTGGCTACACCTTC.

The chain uses TRBV4-1 and TRBJ2-5; TRBD1 agrees at 9 bases. This CDR3 spans 17 amino acids. V trimming: 1 base; J trimming: 4 bases; junction bases outside the gene matches: 10. Germline CDR1 MGHRA, CDR2 YSYEKL. CDR3 amino acids: CASSQVGTGGIGETQYF. CDR3 in DNA: TGCGCCAGCAGCCAAGTGGGAACAGGGGGCATTGGAGAGACCCAGTACTTC.

V usage is TRBV9 and J usage is TRBJ2-5; D is perhaps TRBD2 (6 bases). The germline gives CDR1 SGDLS, CDR2 YYNGEE. V was shortened by 7 bases and J by 5 bases, with 18 bases between the two germline ends. CDR3 length: 14 amino acids. DNA for the CDR3: TGTGCCAGCTGCAGATCCCCCGGAGGGGAGACCCAGTACTTC. Its protein is CASCRSPGGETQYF.

The rearrangement joins TRBV28 to TRBJ1-2, with 8 bases lining up with TRBD1. The germline CDR1 and CDR2 sequences are MDHEN and SYDVKM. Trimming cost V 5 bases and J 4 bases; bases outside gene matches: 3. The CDR3 runs 13 residues. As DNA, the CDR3 is TGTGCCAGCAGTCAGGGGGCGACCTATGGCTACACCTTC. Protein: CASSQGATYGYTF.

Concerning this clone itself: Compared with germline, one end of the junction differs, possibly owing to a read error. The chain joins TRBV7-7 to TRBJ2-3, with D perhaps matching TRBD1 (5 bases). Germline V gene lookup returns CDR1 SSHAT and CDR2 FNYEAQ (reference sequence). This CDR3 comprises 13 residues. This CDR3 is CASSLTGADTQYF. The CDR3, as DNA: TGTGCTAGCAGCTTAACAGGCGCAGATACGCAGTATTTT.

Points on this clone: One end of the junction is discordant with germline, which a read error may explain. The chain uses TRBV7-7 and TRBJ2-7; D is possibly TRBD2 (6 bases). The CDR3 covers 14 residues. Germline V lookup: CDR1 SSHAT, CDR2 FNYEAQ (reference sequence). CDR3 sequence: CASSLAEGSYEQYF. CDR3 sequence (DNA): TGTGCTAGCAGCTTAGCGGAGGGATCCTACGAGCAGTACTTC.

This clone was picked up a small number of times. This chain connects TRBV19 to TRBJ2-5, with D possibly being TRBD2 (5 bases). This CDR3 has 14 amino acids. V shed 5 bases and J shed 7 bases, with 17 bases lying between them. From germline, CDR1 is LNHDA and CDR2 SQIVND (reference sequence). CDR3 in DNA: TGTGCCAGTAGTCGGGATAGGACGGCGGGGACCCAGTACTTC. It yields the protein CASSRDRTAGTQYF.

This clone was seen more than once but under ten times. The chain uses TRBV5-1 and TRBJ2-3, with D unclear. V lost 1 base, J lost 2 bases, and 8 bases lay in between. The CDR3 sequence is 14 residues long. Germline values: CDR1 SGHRS, CDR2 YFSETQ. The CDR3 protein is CASSLYLVTDTQYF. For the CDR3, the DNA is TGCGCCAGCAGCTTGTACCTGGTCACAGATACGCAGTATTTT.

V is TRBV30 and J is TRBJ2-7; D call uncertain. Germline V gives CDR1 GTSNPN, CDR2 SVGIG (reference sequence). The V end was cut by 2 bases, the J end by 6 bases, with 11 bases between. This CDR3 contains 12 residues. The CDR3 sequence: CAWSQSTAEQYF. In DNA, the CDR3 is TGTGCCTGGAGTCAGAGCACGGCCGAGCAGTACTTC.

This sequence joins TRBV14 and TRBJ2-1; D may be TRBD2 (6 bases). The germline gives CDR1 SGHDN, CDR2 FVKESK. Trimming took 4 bases from V and 0 from J, leaving 19 bases between them. This CDR3 region has 18 residues. The CDR3, as DNA: TGTGCCAGCAGCCCGAGGGCTCGCGGGACCTTCTCCTACAATGAGCAGTTCTTC. This codes for CASSPRARGTFSYNEQFF.

This chain uses TRBV7-2 with TRBJ1-1; D is ambiguous. Germline CDR1 reads SGHTA; CDR2 reads FQGNSA. This CDR3 is 15 amino acids long. Between the trimmed V and J ends, which lost 2 bases and 2 bases, there was a span of 12 bases. CDR3 in amino acids: CASSLTVGRNTEAFF. Here the CDR3 DNA reads TGTGCCAGCAGCTTAACGGTAGGGCGCAACACTGAAGCTTTCTTT. Supplemented by reference TRBV7-2 and TRBJ1-1, the full variable domain reads GAGVSQSPSNKVTEKGKDVELRCDPISGHTALYWYRQSLGQGLEFLIYFQGNSAPDKSGLPSDRFSAERTGGSVSTLTIQRTQQEDSAVYLCASSLTVGRNTEAFFGQGTRLTVV.

This rearrangement joins TRBV5-1 to TRBJ1-2, with D possibly being TRBD1 (5 bases). Trimming took 1 base from V and 7 from J, leaving 11 bases between them. CDR1 SGHRS and CDR2 YFSETQ come from the germline V gene. The CDR3 consists of 13 residues. The chain's CDR3 is CASSLLSGSGYTF. The CDR3 bases are TGCGCCAGCAGCTTGTTGTCAGGGAGTGGCTACACCTTC.

The V call is TRBV25-1, the J call TRBJ1-4; unclear D gene. This CDR3 has 12 residues. The germline gives CDR1 MGHDK, CDR2 SYGVNS. With 5 bases removed from V and 6 bases from J, the gap between germline ends came to 7 bases. CDR3 coding DNA: TGTGCCAGCAGTTATGGAGATGAAAAACTGTTTTTT. Its protein product is CASSYGDEKLFF. Looking up the rest from reference TRBV25-1 and TRBJ1-4 gives the full variable domain: EADIYQTPRYLVIGTGKKITLECSQTMGHDKMYWYQQDPGMELHLIHYSYGVNSTEKGDLSSESTVSRIRTEHFPLTLESARPSHTSQYLCASSYGDEKLFFGSGTQLSVL.

This rearrangement joins TRBV5-6 to TRBJ1-3; tentatively, D is TRBD1 (5 bases). With 4 bases removed from V and 9 bases from J, the gap between germline ends came to 14 bases. Germline V gives CDR1 SGHDT, CDR2 YYEEEE. The CDR3 is made up of 13 amino acids. CDR3 residues: CASSVHSGLTIYF. CDR3 coding DNA: TGTGCCAGCAGCGTCCATTCAGGGCTCACCATATATTTT.

The rearrangement joins TRBV20-1 to TRBJ2-7; D not certain. Germline V gene sequence: CDR1 DFQATT, CDR2 SNEGSKA (reference sequence). V dropped 3 bases and J dropped 7 bases, with 10 bases sitting between them. This CDR3 is built from 11 residues. CDR3 sequence (DNA): TGCAGTGCTAGGATCGGGCCAGAGCAGTACTTC. Amino acids: CSARIGPEQYF.

The genes are TRBV7-3 and TRBJ1-2; 7 bases match TRBD1. The germline V gene has CDR1 SGHTA and CDR2 FQGTGA. Trimming took 3 bases from V and 8 from J; bases not matched to a gene: 6. This CDR3 comprises 13 residues. The chain's CDR3 is CASSFRGGRGYTF. CDR3 bases: TGTGCCAGCAGCTTTAGAGGGGGCCGAGGCTACACCTTC.

The chain couples TRBV30 to TRBJ1-2; no clear D. This CDR3 spans 13 amino acids. The germline V gene encodes CDR1 GTSNPN and CDR2 SVGIG (reference sequence). The V gene lost 4 bases and the J gene lost 9 bases, with 18 bases spanning the gap. The CDR3 DNA is TGTGCCTGGACCAACGGGCCGAAAGAGAGCTACACCTTC. Translation gives CAWTNGPKESYTF.

The chain recombines TRBV6-5 with TRBJ2-7; unclear D gene. The CDR3 loop spans 11 amino acids. Germline CDR1 reads MNHEY; CDR2 reads SVGAGI. The ends were cut back, 2 bases at V and 6 bases at J, with 5 bases in the middle. CDR3 nucleotides: TGTGCCAGCAGTTACCAAGCCGAGCAGTACTTC. It codes for CASSYQAEQYF.

This clone was detected only a few times. The rearrangement links TRBV5-4 to TRBJ2-5, with D possibly matching TRBD1 (5 bases). The CDR3 runs 16 residues. The V end was cut by 4 bases, the J end by 3 bases, with 19 bases between. Germline V gives CDR1 SGHNT, CDR2 YYREEE (reference sequence). Here the CDR3 DNA reads TGTGCCAGCAGCCCGGACAAAAAGGGGTCGGAAGAGACCCAGTACTTC. It specifies CASSPDKKGSEETQYF.